Below are 12 T cell receptor beta chains sequenced from a single sample in a study of CD4+ T cells in melanoma. Measured with immunoSEQ multiplex PCR; TCRdb has only the in-frame clones, and not every one. The sample includes roughly 16,000 clones, about 72% of them seen just once. Sequencing was carried out using cells from a culture (not recorded whether cultured in vitro). The receptors were gathered from a human donor with melanoma.

The chain uses TRBV5-1 and TRBJ1-1, with D hard to call. Germline CDR1 SGHRS, CDR2 YFSETQ. V lost 0 bases, J lost 4 bases, and 10 bases lay in between. The CDR3 length is 14 residues. The CDR3 nucleotides read TGCGCCAGCAGCTTGGAATGGGCTATCACTGAAGCTTTCTTT. Encoded protein: CASSLEWAITEAFF.

Here the CDR3 DNA reads TGCGCCAGCAGGGCTGGGAACACCGGGGAGCTGTTTTTT. Encoded protein: CASRAGNTGELFF. This chain connects TRBV10-1 to TRBJ2-2, with D unresolved. Germline V CDR1 and CDR2: WNHNN, SYGVQD (reference sequence). This CDR3 region has 13 residues. The ends were cut back, 6 bases at V and 1 base at J, with 6 bases in the middle.

The chain links TRBV19 to TRBJ2-1, with 9 bases matching TRBD1. After removal of 3 bases from V and 7 bases from J, the junction contained 7 bases not matched to a gene. The CDR3 loop spans 15 amino acids. Germline assignment: CDR1 LNHDA and CDR2 SQIVND (reference sequence). The CDR3 bases are TGTGCCAGTAGTATGGACAGGGGTCAAACTAATGAGCAGTTCTTC. It is translated as CASSMDRGQTNEQFF.

The chain uses TRBV9 and TRBJ2-2; tentative D call: TRBD1 (6 bases). Germline CDR1 reads SGDLS; CDR2 reads YYNGEE. Trimming shortened V by 2 bases and J by 0 bases, and 11 bases separated the two germline ends. This CDR3 is built from 16 residues. CDR3 DNA sequence: TGTGCCAGCAGCGTCCTGGACAGCACGAACACCGGGGAGCTGTTTTTT. Amino acid sequence: CASSVLDSTNTGELFF.

The chain uses TRBV4-1 and TRBJ1-2, with D hard to call. V lost 2 bases and J lost 0, with 7 bases in between. This CDR3 has 14 amino acids. In germline, CDR1 is MGHRA, CDR2 YSYEKL. The CDR3 bases are TGCGCCAGCAGCCAACCGGGAGCTAACTATGGCTACACCTTC. This sequence encodes CASSQPGANYGYTF.

The V gene is TRBV12-5, the J gene TRBJ2-3, with D perhaps TRBD2 (5 bases). The V end was cut by 5 bases, the J end by 1 base, with 16 bases between. This CDR3 contains 16 residues. Germline values: CDR1 LGHNT, CDR2 FRNRAP. CDR3 loop: CASGLERGIRTDTQYF. The CDR3, as DNA: TGTGCTAGTGGTCTCGAACGGGGAATACGCACAGATACGCAGTATTTT.

V gene TRBV12-5 combines with J gene TRBJ2-7; 8 nucleotides agree with TRBD1. The CDR3 sequence is 13 residues long. CDR1 LGHNT and CDR2 FRNRAP come from the germline V gene. Germline trimming cut 7 bases from V and 3 bases from J; bases unmatched to any gene: 5. In DNA form, the CDR3 reads TGTGCTAGTGCTCCCGGGACAGGCTACGAGCAGTACTTC. This gives the protein CASAPGTGYEQYF. Drawing the rest from reference TRBV12-5 and TRBJ2-7, the complete variable domain is DARVTQTPRHKVTEMGQEVTMRCQPILGHNTVFWYRQTMMQGLELLAYFRNRAPLDDSGMPKDRFSAEMPDATLATLKIQPSEPRDSAVYFCASAPGTGYEQYFGPGTRLTVT.

By share, this clone counts as medium-sized. The V call is TRBV6-1, the J call TRBJ2-7; D may be TRBD1 (5 bases). This CDR3 has 12 residues. Germline lookup yields CDR1 MNHNS and CDR2 SASEGT. V lost 8 bases, J lost 1 base, and 9 bases lay in between. CDR3 in DNA: TGTGCCAGCCCTGACAGTTCCTACGAGCAGTACTTC. This codes for CASPDSSYEQYF.

The chain links TRBV4-1 to TRBJ2-7; perhaps TRBD2 as D (6 bases). CDR3 length: 15 residues. From germline, CDR1 is MGHRA and CDR2 YSYEKL. The V end was cut by 5 bases, the J end by 3 bases, with 17 bases between. In DNA form, the CDR3 reads TGCGCCAGCAGCAGTCCGGGACTTTCTGTCTACGAGCAGTACTTC. It yields the protein CASSSPGLSVYEQYF.

Points on this clone: At one boundary the junction diverges from the germline segment, which might be a read error. The rearrangement links TRBV6-5 to TRBJ1-4; no clear D. CDR3 length equals 13 residues. Germline V gene data show CDR1 as MNHEY and CDR2 as SVGAGI. CDR3 nucleotides: TGTGGCAGCAGGTGGATCGGAGGTGAAAAACTGTTTTTT. It yields the protein CGSRWIGGEKLFF.

The chain couples TRBV5-5 to TRBJ2-5; D unresolved. The CDR3 totals 14 residues. Per the germline V gene, CDR1 is SGHKS and CDR2 is YYEKEE (reference sequence). Trimming removed 3 bases at V and 7 bases at J, with 16 bases between. The CDR3 spells CASSSGPPPGTQYF. CDR3 DNA sequence: TGTGCCAGCAGCTCTGGCCCACCCCCGGGGACCCAGTACTTC.

This chain uses TRBV30 with TRBJ2-6; 10 nucleotides match TRBD1. Germline CDR1 and CDR2: GTSNPN and SVGIG (reference sequence). The CDR3 runs 16 residues. V shed 6 bases and J 0 bases; nucleotides not matched to a gene: 5. CDR3 amino acids: CACGDRGHSGANVLTF. CDR3 coding DNA: TGTGCCTGTGGGGACAGGGGACACTCTGGGGCCAACGTCCTGACTTTC.